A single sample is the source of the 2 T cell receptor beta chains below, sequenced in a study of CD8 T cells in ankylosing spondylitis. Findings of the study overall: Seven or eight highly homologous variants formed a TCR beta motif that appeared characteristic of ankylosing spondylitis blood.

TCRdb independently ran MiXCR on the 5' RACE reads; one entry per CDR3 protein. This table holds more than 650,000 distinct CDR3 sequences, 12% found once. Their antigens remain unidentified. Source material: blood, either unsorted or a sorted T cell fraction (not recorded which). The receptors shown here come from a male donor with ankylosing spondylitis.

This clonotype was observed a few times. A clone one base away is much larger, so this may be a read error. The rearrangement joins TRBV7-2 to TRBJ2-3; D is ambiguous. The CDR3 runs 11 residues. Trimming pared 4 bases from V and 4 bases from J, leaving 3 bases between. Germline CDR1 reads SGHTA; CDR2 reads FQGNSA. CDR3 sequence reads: CASSWADTQYF. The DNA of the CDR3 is TGTGCCAGCAGCTGGGCAGATACGCAGTATTTT.

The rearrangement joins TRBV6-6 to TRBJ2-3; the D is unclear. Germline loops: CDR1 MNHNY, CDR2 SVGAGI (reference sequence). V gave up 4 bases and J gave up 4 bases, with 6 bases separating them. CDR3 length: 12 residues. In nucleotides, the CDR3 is TGTGCCAGCAGTTGGTTACCAGATACGCAGTATTTT. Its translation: CASSWLPDTQYF.